In its sample, the clone carrying this T cell receptor beta chain was seen once. Living in about 25 US areas, the participants were between 18 and 89 years of age. Donors in Cohort 3 counted as recovered after two negative PCRs, clearance, or symptom resolution. The data belong to a study of blood T cell repertoires in COVID-19. Study summary: In each case, the material was cDNA or gDNA derived from T cells, B-cell-depleted T cells, or PBMCs.

The germline CDR1 and CDR2 sequences are SGHTA and FQGNSA. The CDR3 has 13 residues. The germline V and J ends were trimmed by 0 bases and 11 bases, with 10 bases remaining between them. Authors' analysis steps: How many nucleated cells were present was estimated from reference gene primer amplification. This table comes from immunoSEQ multiplex PCR, and its TCRdb copy is limited to in-frame clones, with some not included. V and J calls and clone size are copied from that table; D and trimming were computed from the DNA. The top ten hold around 4.6% of the sample, which has about 300,000 clones, about nine tenths seen once.

This rearrangement joins TRBV7-2 to TRBJ1-4; no definite D call. The receptor was isolated from a young man who had recovered from COVID-19. Input material: PBMCs or T cells enriched from blood (not recorded which). DNA of the CDR3: TGTGCCAGCAGCTTAGCAGAGTTCTCCAAACTGTTTTTT. This sequence encodes CASSLAEFSKLFF.